This TCR beta chain was identified during a study of T cells in Graves' hyperthyroidism and ophthalmopathy. Study findings and constraints: Stable hyperthyroidism was told apart from ophthalmopathy by a model built on 13 V-J features.

This clonotype appeared many times. Its target is not known. No progression to ophthalmopathy during 18 months of follow-up defined stable disease. Trimming pared 4 bases from V and 4 bases from J, leaving 10 bases between. The V gene's germline CDR1 is LGHDT and CDR2 YNNKEL (reference sequence). The CDR3 runs 13 residues. The TCR beta CDR3 regions underwent amplification using RNA transcripts as the source. First-round RT-PCR with HTBI primers amplified the TCR CDR3 region. TCRdb independently ran MiXCR on the multiplex PCR reads; one entry per CDR3 protein. Here the sample spans 350,000 to 400,000 distinct CDR3 sequences, more than 13% being singletons.

Source material: blood. V gene TRBV3-1 combines with J gene TRBJ1-1; perhaps TRBD1 as D (5 bases). The receptor was derived from a woman aged 30 to 39 with Graves' hyperthyroidism. CDR3: CASSPGQATEAFF. CDR3 sequence (DNA): TGTGCCAGCAGCCCCGGACAAGCCACTGAAGCTTTCTTT.